This T cell receptor beta chain was observed in a study of T cell changes during pregnancy in multiple sclerosis. This clone turned up a few times. This CDR3 region has 16 residues. The V end was cut by 1 base, the J end by 8 bases, with 17 bases between. Germline V CDR1 and CDR2: MGHRA, YSYEKL. Using immunoSEQ multiplex PCR, the repertoire was profiled, and TCRdb retains in-frame clones only, with some absent. Among 40,000 to 45,000 clones, 80% to 95% were seen once, and the ten largest hold around 0.64%. The V and J genes are TRBV4-1 and TRBJ1-4; D perhaps matches TRBD1 (5 bases). The starting material was CD4+ T cells from peripheral blood mononuclear cells, obtained before pregnancy. This TCR came from a female donor with multiple sclerosis, enrolled in a pregnancy study. As DNA, the CDR3 is TGCGCCAGCAGCCAAGTATCCGCGGACATCAGGGAAAAACTGTTTTTT. Translating it yields CASSQVSADIREKLFF.